This T cell receptor (beta chain) stems from a study of shared clonotypes between healthy human individuals. Method: immunoSEQ multiplex PCR; TCRdb's copy keeps in-frame clones and lacks some. The table includes roughly 500,000 clones, 70% to 80% detected once. For genomic DNA, unsorted samples relied on about 90 million PBMCs. V was clipped by 0 bases and J by 3 bases, with 13 bases between them. Germline assignment: CDR1 SGDLS and CDR2 YYNGEE. The CDR3 loop spans 15 amino acids. The specimen was PBMCs. The chain carries TRBV9 and TRBJ2-7; D possibly corresponds to TRBD1 (6 bases). This clonotype originated in a woman aged 40 to 55 in good health. Some clones in this sample may be carry-over from other donors' samples. As DNA, the CDR3 is TGTGCCAGCAGCGTAGCCGTGGGGGCTTTCTACGAGCAGTACTTC. Translating gives CASSVAVGAFYEQYF.